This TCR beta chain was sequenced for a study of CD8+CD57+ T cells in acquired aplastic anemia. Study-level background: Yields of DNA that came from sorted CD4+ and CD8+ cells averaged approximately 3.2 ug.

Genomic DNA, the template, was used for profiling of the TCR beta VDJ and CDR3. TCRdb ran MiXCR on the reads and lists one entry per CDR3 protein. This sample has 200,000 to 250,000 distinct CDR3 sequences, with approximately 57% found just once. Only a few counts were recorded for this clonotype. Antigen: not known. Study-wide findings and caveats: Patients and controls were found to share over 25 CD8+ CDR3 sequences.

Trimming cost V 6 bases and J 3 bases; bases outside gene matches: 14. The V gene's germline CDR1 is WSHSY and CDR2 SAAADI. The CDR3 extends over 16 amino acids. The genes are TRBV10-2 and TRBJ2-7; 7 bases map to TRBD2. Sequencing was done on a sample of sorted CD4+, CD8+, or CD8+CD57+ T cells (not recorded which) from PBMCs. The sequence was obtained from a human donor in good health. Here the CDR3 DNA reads TGCGCCAGCAGCGGAGTCGCTAGCGGAAGACTCTACGAGCAGTACTTC. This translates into CASSGVASGRLYEQYF.